Detailed here is one TCR beta chain. Antigen unknown. Using quantitative 5'-RACE with molecular barcodes, the authors made TCR beta libraries. TCRdb reanalysed the 5' RACE reads using MiXCR and keeps one entry per CDR3 protein. The repertoire has 650,000 to 800,000 distinct CDR3 sequences, around a fifth of them found once; the top ten carry around 19%. The CDR3 loop spans 12 amino acids. With 0 bases removed from V and 5 bases from J, the gap between germline ends came to 4 bases. CDR1 MNHEY and CDR2 SVGEGT come from the germline V gene. This record belongs to a study of CD8 T cells in ankylosing spondylitis. General study results and limits: Disease-linked clones proved CD8+ and comparatively uncommon in peripheral blood. Disease-linked clones were reportedly significantly enriched in matched ankylosing spondylitis synovial fluid. A motif of several highly homologous TCR beta variants was seen as apparently characteristic of ankylosing spondylitis blood.

This sequence was found in a male donor with ankylosing spondylitis. The V gene is TRBV6-2 or TRBV6-3, the J gene TRBJ2-5; no firm D call. The sample comprised blood, either unsorted or a sorted T cell fraction (not recorded which). As DNA, the CDR3 is TGTGCCAGCAGTTACTCCCCGGAGACCCAGTACTTC. As protein: CASSYSPETQYF.